The 23 T cell receptor beta chains below all came from one sample that was sequenced in a study of blood T cell repertoires in COVID-19. Clones were sequenced by immunoSEQ multiplex PCR, and TCRdb holds only the in-frame ones, with some missing. Counted here are roughly 350,000 clones, roughly 90% occurring once; the ten biggest clones make up roughly 4.1%. The sample consisted of peripheral blood. The origin of the receptors is a woman aged 45-60 years with active or convalescent COVID-19.

The rearrangement links TRBV4-2 to TRBJ2-1, with a weak D call TRBD2 (5 bases). Germline CDR1 and CDR2: LGHNA and YNFKEQ. The CDR3 covers 16 residues. Trimming stripped 6 bases from V and 1 base from J, with 16 bases between. The CDR3 loop is CASRRIETTSYNEQFF. The CDR3 DNA is TGTGCCAGCAGACGAATTGAGACTACTTCCTACAATGAGCAGTTCTTC.

On this clone itself: This sample includes further DNA sequences coding for the same CDR3. The chain combines TRBV28 with TRBJ2-7; D not certain. The CDR3 sequence is 13 residues long. The germline V and J ends were trimmed by 2 bases and 2 bases, with 7 bases remaining between them. Looked up from germline, CDR1 is MDHEN and CDR2 is SYDVKM. CDR3 sequence reads: CASSLGRAYEQYF. The CDR3 DNA follows: TGTGCCAGCAGTTTAGGTCGCGCCTACGAGCAGTACTTC. Full variable domain (outside the CDR3, taken from reference TRBV28 and TRBJ2-7): DVKVTQSSRYLVKRTGEKVFLECVQDMDHENMFWYRQDPGLGLRLIYFSYDVKMKEKGDIPEGYSVSREKKERFSLILESASTNQTSMYLCASSLGRAYEQYFGPGTRLTVT.

The rearrangement joins TRBV2 to TRBJ2-3; 8 bases align to TRBD2. Germline V gene data show CDR1 as SNHLY and CDR2 as FYNNEI. The CDR3 is 14 residues long. J lost 3 bases, V lost 4 bases, and 3 bases had no gene match. The CDR3 protein is CASSAAGGTDTQYF. Here the CDR3 DNA reads TGTGCCAGCAGTGCGGCGGGGGGAACAGATACGCAGTATTTT.

Turning to this clone: The sample carries other DNA sequences with the same CDR3. The chain has TRBV28 and TRBJ1-2; TRBD1 agrees at 7 bases. From germline, CDR1 is MDHEN and CDR2 SYDVKM. This CDR3 has 13 residues. V was clipped by 4 bases and J by 2 bases; unmatched bases: 1. In DNA form, the CDR3 reads TGTGCCAGCAGTTCGGGACAGAACTATGGCTACACCTTC. Its translation: CASSSGQNYGYTF.

This clone was observed a few times. The J gene is TRBJ1-1, the V gene TRBV2; D is ambiguous. V was cut by 4 bases and J by 0 bases, with 6 bases left in between. The CDR3 is 13 residues long. Germline V CDR1 and CDR2: SNHLY, FYNNEI. CDR3 bases: TGTGCCAGCAGTGTAGAGATGAACACTGAAGCTTTCTTT. This codes for CASSVEMNTEAFF.

The chain uses TRBV5-1 and TRBJ2-2, with TRBD1 matching 7 bases. V lost 6 bases, J lost 0 bases, and 2 bases stayed unmatched. In germline, CDR1 is SGHRS, CDR2 YFSETQ. This CDR3 spans 14 amino acids. The CDR3 coding sequence is TGCGCCAGCATGGACAGGTCGAACACCGGGGAGCTGTTTTTT. Amino acid sequence: CASMDRSNTGELFF.

The chain is built from TRBV30 and TRBJ2-3, with 10 nucleotides matching TRBD2. CDR3 length: 13 residues. Germline V gives CDR1 GTSNPN, CDR2 SVGIG (reference sequence). The J segment lost 2 bases and the V segment lost 8 bases, leaving 4 bases of the junction unmatched. The CDR3 spells CALSGGVTDTQYF. The CDR3 DNA sequence: TGTGCCCTGAGCGGGGGGGTCACAGATACGCAGTATTTT.

This clone was counted a single time. The V and J genes are TRBV7-8 and TRBJ1-5; D is unresolved. Germline V gene data show CDR1 as SGHVS and CDR2 as FQNEAQ. The V end was cut by 5 bases, the J end by 4 bases, with 18 bases between. The CDR3 runs to 16 residues. The CDR3 bases are TGTGCCAGCAGCCTTGTGGAGGGCGCTACTAATCAGCCCCAGCATTTT. It codes for CASSLVEGATNQPQHF.

This clone was seen just once. The chain has TRBV9 and TRBJ1-4, with 7 positions matching TRBD1. Germline CDR1 and CDR2: SGDLS and YYNGEE. V lost 5 bases to trimming and J lost 3 bases; unmatched junction nucleotides: 7. The CDR3 sequence is 15 residues long. DNA for the CDR3: TGTGCCAGCAGTGACCAGACAGGGCCTAATGAAAAACTGTTTTTT. Protein product: CASSDQTGPNEKLFF.

The V call is TRBV7-3, the J call TRBJ1-1, with 10 positions matching TRBD1. Losses at the gene ends were 5 bases for V and 1 base for J; bases not matched to a gene: 4. The CDR3 sequence is 15 residues long. CDR1 is SGHTA, CDR2 FQGTGA, per germline. This CDR3 reads CASSKTGGPNTEAFF. The CDR3, as DNA: TGTGCCAGCAGCAAGACAGGGGGCCCGAACACTGAAGCTTTCTTT.

The chain recombines TRBV5-1 with TRBJ1-6, with TRBD1 as a possible D gene (5 bases). Germline V lookup: CDR1 SGHRS, CDR2 YFSETQ. The CDR3 length is 14 residues. Deletions cut 4 bases from V and 7 bases from J, with 12 bases between. The CDR3 DNA reads TGCGCCAGCAGCGCCGACAGTGAAAATTCACCCCTCCACTTT. Translation: CASSADSENSPLHF.

The chain couples TRBV5-1 to TRBJ2-3, with TRBD1 identical over 9 bases. This CDR3 has 16 residues. Unmatched junction bases numbered 9, after V lost 1 base and J lost 6 bases. Per the germline V gene, CDR1 is SGHRS and CDR2 is YFSETQ. The CDR3 DNA sequence: TGCGCCAGCAGCTTGACCGGGACAGGGATTTTGGATACGCAGTATTTT. It yields the protein CASSLTGTGILDTQYF. Using reference TRBV5-1 and TRBJ2-3 for the parts outside the CDR3, the full variable domain is KAGVTQTPRYLIKTRGQQVTLSCSPISGHRSVSWYQQTPGQGLQFLFEYFSETQRNKGNFPGRFSGRQFSNSRSEMNVSTLELGDSALYLCASSLTGTGILDTQYFGPGTRLTVL.

Only a few counts were recorded for this clone. The chain has TRBV28 and TRBJ1-5; no firm D call. The CDR3 loop spans 14 amino acids. The V and J ends lost 2 bases and 1 base respectively, with 6 bases between them. CDR1 and CDR2 (germline): MDHEN, SYDVKM. The CDR3 nucleotides read TGTGCCAGCAGTTTACTCGGGAGCAATCAGCCCCAGCATTTT. Residues: CASSLLGSNQPQHF. Based on the CDR3 plus reference TRBV28 and TRBJ1-5, the full variable domain is DVKVTQSSRYLVKRTGEKVFLECVQDMDHENMFWYRQDPGLGLRLIYFSYDVKMKEKGDIPEGYSVSREKKERFSLILESASTNQTSMYLCASSLLGSNQPQHFGDGTRLSIL.

There are a few counts of this clone. This chain uses TRBV7-3 with TRBJ2-2; 12 positions match TRBD2. The CDR3 loop spans 17 amino acids. Per germline, CDR1 SGHTA and CDR2 FQGTGA. With V trimmed by 2 bases and J by 6 bases, 7 bases remained unmatched. CDR3 DNA: TGTGCCAGCAGCTTAGCTACTAGCGGGGGGCCCCCCGGGGAGCTGTTTTTT. It is translated as CASSLATSGGPPGELFF.

The chain carries TRBV10-3 and TRBJ2-3, with a weak D call TRBD2 (6 bases). Germline CDR1 reads ENHRY; CDR2 reads SYGVKD. Trimming left V 11 bases short and J 0 bases short, with 12 bases between. CDR3 length equals 13 residues. The CDR3 loop is CASTAGSTDTQYF. The CDR3 coding sequence is TGTGCCTCCACCGCGGGGAGCACAGATACGCAGTATTTT.

The gene calls are TRBV6-5 and TRBJ1-1, with 10 bases aligning to TRBD1. The ends lost 5 bases at V and 5 bases at J; junction bases unmatched: 8. The CDR3 covers 15 residues. CDR1 is MNHEY, CDR2 SVGAGI, per germline. The CDR3 here is CASSRRTGGNTEAFF. As DNA, the CDR3 is TGTGCCAGCAGTCGTCGGACAGGGGGGAATACTGAAGCTTTCTTT.

This clone was found once. V usage is TRBV2 and J usage is TRBJ1-5; TRBD1 agrees at 8 bases. Per germline, CDR1 SNHLY and CDR2 FYNNEI. The CDR3 has 15 residues. Trimming removed 4 bases from V and 7 bases from J; junction bases left unmatched: 9. This chain's CDR3 is CASSAEQGVRQPQHF. The CDR3 bases are TGTGCCAGCAGTGCGGAACAGGGGGTTAGGCAGCCCCAGCATTTT.

The rearrangement links TRBV7-2 to TRBJ2-1; D ambiguous. Germline V gene lookup returns CDR1 SGHTA and CDR2 FQGNSA. The V and J ends lost 3 bases and 6 bases respectively, with 9 bases between them. The CDR3 totals 13 residues. Written as DNA, the CDR3 is TGTGCCAGCAGCTTTGAGTTTTCCAATGAGCAGTTCTTC. Protein sequence: CASSFEFSNEQFF.

The rearrangement links TRBV7-2 to TRBJ1-2; no clear D gene. There are 16 residues in the CDR3. Germline V gene data show CDR1 as SGHTA and CDR2 as FQGNSA. Trimming cost V 4 bases and J 3 bases, with 18 bases left between them. The CDR3 region has the DNA TGTGCCAGCAGCTCTCGTCCGGAGGCCAACTACTATGGCTACACCTTC. Translation: CASSSRPEANYYGYTF.

V is TRBV3-1 (or the pseudogene TRBV3-2) and J is TRBJ1-3; tentative D call: TRBD1 (6 bases). This CDR3 is 14 amino acids long. Trimming shortened V by 0 bases and J by 4 bases, and 7 bases separated the two germline ends. Germline CDR1 reads LGHDT; CDR2 reads YNNKEL (reference sequence). In nucleotides, the CDR3 is TGTGCCAGCAGCCAAGAGGACAGAGGAAACACCATATATTTT. Amino acids: CASSQEDRGNTIYF.

The rearrangement joins TRBV6-2 or TRBV6-3 to TRBJ1-2; TRBD1 matches 7 bases. CDR1 is MNHEY and CDR2 is SVGEGT in the germline V gene. V dropped 4 bases and J dropped 2; count of bases not matched to a gene: 7. The CDR3 runs to 15 residues. CDR3 coding DNA: TGTGCCAGCAGTTCCCGACAGGGCTCCAACTATGGCTACACCTTC. Amino acids: CASSSRQGSNYGYTF.

The V gene is TRBV9, the J gene TRBJ1-4, with D perhaps TRBD1 (5 bases). The CDR3 runs to 17 residues. The germline V gene encodes CDR1 SGDLS and CDR2 YYNGEE. V lost 0 bases and J lost 2, with 14 bases in between. CDR3 sequence reads: CASSVGFGRGTNEKLFF. Here the CDR3 DNA reads TGTGCCAGCAGCGTAGGGTTTGGGAGGGGCACTAATGAAAAACTGTTTTTT.

This chain uses TRBV6-5 with TRBJ1-1; 8 nucleotides match TRBD1. Trimming took 5 bases from V and 11 from J; bases not matched to a gene: 10. The CDR3 spans 13 residues. Germline assignment: CDR1 MNHEY and CDR2 SVGAGI. The CDR3 loop is CASSRIQGARAFF. The CDR3 nucleotides read TGTGCCAGCAGTAGAATCCAGGGGGCTCGGGCTTTCTTT.